This T cell receptor (beta chain) was recovered during a study of cytomegalovirus exposure and HLA in healthy donors. Study-wide context: The approximately 670 first-cohort repertoires shared a platform with the 100 to 150 validation repertoires, as reported in a later analysis.

This clone has only one observation. CDR1 is SGHAT and CDR2 is FQNNGV in the germline V gene. CDR3 length: 14 amino acids. Trimming stripped 5 bases from V and 8 bases from J, with 18 bases between. The protocol was immunoSEQ multiplex PCR, while the TCRdb copy is restricted to in-frame clones and leaves out a portion. The top ten clones hold roughly 12% of a sample with 190,000 or so clones, approximately 80% of them seen once. The clonotype originates from a woman aged 25 to 39 in good health and CMV-seropositive. What was sequenced was PBMCs. The rearrangement uses TRBV11-2 and TRBJ1-2, with unresolved D. The CDR3 spells CASSAVRSSAGYTF. The CDR3 nucleotides read TGTGCCAGCAGCGCGGTTAGGTCCTCGGCGGGCTACACCTTC.